This entry features one TCR beta chain sequence. There is no known antigen for this receptor. Per-nucleotide qualities are absent, and no much larger clonotype sits a single base away. The donors were healthy, HIV-negative adults who had no recently reported acute infections or vaccinations. All donors were Caucasian adults living in Nashville, Tennessee, USA. CD4+ T cells were enriched by magnetic negative selection; naive cells were then positively selected on CD45RA, and the negative fraction formed the memory subset. Blood was obtained by leukapheresis, after which PBMCs were separated by Ficoll-Histopaque density gradient centrifugation and cryopreserved in liquid nitrogen vapor phase. Analytical flow cytometry was used to check the purity and quantity of each magnetically sorted T cell population. From each sorted fraction, genomic DNA was isolated and quantified by UV absorbance on a Nanodrop 2000c.

The CDR3 spans 15 residues, from the cysteine through the phenylalanine. Only the CDR3 portion is preserved as DNA: 45 bases, with reading frame beginning at the first base. At the junction V is shortened by 4 bases and J by 4 bases, with 15 bases in between. CDR1 SGHKS and CDR2 YYEKEE were looked up in the germline V gene (reference sequence). This sample stems from a study of shared clonotypes between healthy human individuals (dated by TCRdb to 2018 to 2020). Some background on the complete study: The cohort included three men and two women between 18 and 49 years of age. To increase sequencing depth and limit assay-specific biases, TCR repertoire library preparation and sequencing were carried out by different laboratories using diverse techniques. Between about 0.9 and 9 billion PBMCs per donor were obtained by leukapheresis. To estimate repertoire size and how much clonotypes are shared between individuals, the study performed deep sequencing of blood TCR repertoires from roughly five healthy adults. For each donor, CD4 naive and CD4 memory were each run on three plates, CD8 naive on two plates, and CD8 memory on one plate. Results the study describes overall, beyond this receptor: Compared with non-shared clonotypes, the clonotypes found in all four sorted-subset donors had higher generation probabilities. Across a few donors, approximately 5% of naive CD4, roughly 3.4% of naive CD8, approximately 2.5% of memory CD4, and approximately 0.42% of memory CD8 clonotypes were shared. Based on pairwise subsampling, the degree of clonotype sharing among donors was expected to be affected by sequencing depth. Even with the large sequencing depth, rarefaction of the sorted-subset datasets indicated that sequencing was incomplete. Larger estimated clonotype richness was generally found for naive subsets than for memory subsets. Because the study included only a small number of donors, the genetic and exposure-history diversity represented was limited. Sampling was limited to blood, and TCR repertoires in tissue likely differ from TCR repertoires in blood.

TCR CDR3 regions were amplified from genomic DNA by multiplex PCR using the deep immunoSEQ assay. Extracted genomic DNA from each cell subset was spread evenly across all wells of several immunoSEQ 96-well plates, with each plate serving as a replicate. For sorted subsets, each replicate PCR was loaded with around 220 ng genomic DNA, equivalent to 30,000 to 35,000 T cell genomes. Purified libraries were measured with a Qubit 3.0 fluorometer, size-checked on a Bioanalyzer 2100, and measured again with the KAPA Library Quantification kit. Every immunoSEQ 96-well plate was sequenced on a separate single-read 150-cycle Illumina NextSeq 550 flow cell. For the original study's pipeline: Because only junctional sequences without quality scores were contained in the immunoSEQ output, filtering matching that applied to full-length reads could not be performed. Sequences were annotated with PyIR, a Python wrapper for IgBLAST v1.9, using IMGT germline references to assign V/J genes and CDR3. Reads with weak V/J assignments (E-value above 1e-6), missing CDR3, stop codons, out-of-frame junctions, or ambiguous translated residues were removed. A V3J clonotype was defined by an identical inferred V gene, J gene, and CDR3 amino acid sequence. The percentage overlap between two repertoires was calculated by dividing the number of shared unique clonotypes by the size of the smaller repertoire. Repertoire richness was assessed with RTK rarefaction, the Chao1 estimator, and Recon v2.1 estimates of unobserved clonotypes. For all TCRbeta clonotypes obtained by the gDNA method from four donors, generation probabilities were computed with OLGA. TCRdb re-hosts the immuneACCESS table, in-frame sequences only. Its copies lack some clones; in the studies checked, an unresolved V gene accounts for under half of them, and the cause for the rest is not known. That table furnishes V, J and clone size, whereas the DNA furnished D and trimming. Recorded for this sample are some 1.5 million clones; 98% of them occurred a single time. The ten most abundant clones make up approximately 0.44% of the sample.

This receptor was obtained from a man aged 25 to 45 in good health. The chain joins TRBV5-5 to TRBJ2-1; matching of 6 bases hints at TRBD1 as the D gene. The source material was naive CD4+ T cells sorted from blood. Reading the label with the study, this specimen's cell subset or site is: CD45RA+ positively selected. The CDR3: CASSGGQTEYNEQFF. In nucleotides, the sequence is TGTGCCAGCAGCGGGGGACAAACAGAATACAATGAGCAGTTCTTC.